This TCR beta chain was retrieved from a study of blood T cell repertoires in COVID-19. Study background: The United States, Italy and Spain provided the acute and convalescent COVID-19 samples. The analysed material was cDNA or gDNA that came from T cells, B-cell-depleted T cells, or PBMCs.

In the authors' methods: The authors estimated nucleated cell counts from reference gene primer amplification. Sequencing used immunoSEQ multiplex PCR; TCRdb keeps in-frame clones, though not all of them. That table supplies the V and J calls and clone size; D and trimming were determined from the DNA. The sample carries 60,000 to 85,000 clones, just under 85% recorded once. With 4 bases clipped from V and 1 base from J, the junction kept 5 bases outside the gene matches. The CDR3 totals 15 residues. Germline values: CDR1 LNHDA, CDR2 SQIVND (reference sequence). The V gene is TRBV19, the J gene TRBJ2-3; 7 bases fit TRBD1. The source material was peripheral blood. This clonotype originated in a man between 70 and 80 years old with acute or convalescent COVID-19. In DNA, the CDR3 is TGTGCCAGTAGTACACAGGGGATGGGCACAGATACGCAGTATTTT. It codes for CASSTQGMGTDTQYF.